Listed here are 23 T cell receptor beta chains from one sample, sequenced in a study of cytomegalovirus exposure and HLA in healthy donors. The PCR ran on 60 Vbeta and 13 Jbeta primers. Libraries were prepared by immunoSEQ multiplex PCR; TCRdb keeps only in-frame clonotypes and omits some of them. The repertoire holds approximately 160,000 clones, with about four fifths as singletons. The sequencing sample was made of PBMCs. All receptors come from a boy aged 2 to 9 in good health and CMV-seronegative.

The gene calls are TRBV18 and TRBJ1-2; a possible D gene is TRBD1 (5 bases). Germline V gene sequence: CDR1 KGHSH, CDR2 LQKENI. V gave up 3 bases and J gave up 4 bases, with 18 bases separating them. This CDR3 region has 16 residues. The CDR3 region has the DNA TGTGCCAGCTCACCCTTAGACAGACCCTCTGCCTATGGCTACACCTTC. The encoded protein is CASSPLDRPSAYGYTF.

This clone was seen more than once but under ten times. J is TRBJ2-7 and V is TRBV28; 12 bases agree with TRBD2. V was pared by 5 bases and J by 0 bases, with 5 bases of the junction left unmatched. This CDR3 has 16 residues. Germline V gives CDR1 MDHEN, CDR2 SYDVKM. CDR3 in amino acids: CASSAQTSGSSYEQYF. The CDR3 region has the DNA TGTGCCAGCAGTGCGCAGACTAGCGGGAGCTCCTACGAGCAGTACTTC.

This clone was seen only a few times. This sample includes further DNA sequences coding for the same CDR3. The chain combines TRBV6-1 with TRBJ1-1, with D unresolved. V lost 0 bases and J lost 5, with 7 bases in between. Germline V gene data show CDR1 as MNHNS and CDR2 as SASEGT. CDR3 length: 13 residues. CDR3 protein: CASSEARGTEAFF. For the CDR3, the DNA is TGTGCCAGCAGTGAAGCGCGGGGAACTGAAGCTTTCTTT.

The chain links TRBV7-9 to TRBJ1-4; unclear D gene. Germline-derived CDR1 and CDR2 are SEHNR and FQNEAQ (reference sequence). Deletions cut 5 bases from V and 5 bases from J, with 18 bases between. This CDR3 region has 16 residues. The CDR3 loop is CASSHIRGDRNEKLFF. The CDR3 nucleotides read TGTGCCAGCAGCCACATTCGGGGAGATCGAAATGAAAAACTGTTTTTT.

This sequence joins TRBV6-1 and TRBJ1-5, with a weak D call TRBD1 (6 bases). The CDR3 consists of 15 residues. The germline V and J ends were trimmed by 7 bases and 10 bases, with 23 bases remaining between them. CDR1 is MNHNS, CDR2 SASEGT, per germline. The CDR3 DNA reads TGTGCCAGCACCCGATCCGTCCAGGGGCCGGAACCCCAGCATTTT. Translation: CASTRSVQGPEPQHF.

The CDR3 nucleotides are TGTGCCAGCAGTTTATATCCTCTACAGAATCCCGCCGAGCAGTACTTC. This sequence encodes CASSLYPLQNPAEQYF. The V call is TRBV27, the J call TRBJ2-7; D is ambiguous. Germline V gives CDR1 MNHEY, CDR2 SMNVEV (reference sequence). The length of the CDR3 is 16 residues. Trimming cost V 1 base and J 6 bases, with 19 bases left between them.

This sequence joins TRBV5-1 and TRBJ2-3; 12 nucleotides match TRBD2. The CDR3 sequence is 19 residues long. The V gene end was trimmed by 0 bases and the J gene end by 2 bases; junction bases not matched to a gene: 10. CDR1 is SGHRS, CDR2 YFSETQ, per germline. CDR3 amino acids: CASSLAPTSGRWDTDTQYF. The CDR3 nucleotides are TGCGCCAGCAGCTTGGCCCCAACTAGCGGGAGGTGGGACACAGATACGCAGTATTTT.

The CDR3 nucleotides are TGCGCCAGCAGCTGGGGGCCCTCTGGAAACACCATATATTTT. It specifies CASSWGPSGNTIYF. The rearrangement joins TRBV5-1 to TRBJ1-3; D might be TRBD1 (6 bases). Between the trimmed V and J ends, which lost 3 bases and 0 bases, there was a span of 7 bases. The CDR3 contains 14 residues. CDR1 is SGHRS and CDR2 is YFSETQ in the germline V gene.

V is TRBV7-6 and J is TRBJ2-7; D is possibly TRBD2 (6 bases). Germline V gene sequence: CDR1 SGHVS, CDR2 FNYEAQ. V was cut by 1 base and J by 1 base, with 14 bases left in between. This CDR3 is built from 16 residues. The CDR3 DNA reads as TGTGCCAGCAGCTTAGGGAGGGGTAGCGGATCCTACGAGCAGTACTTC. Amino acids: CASSLGRGSGSYEQYF. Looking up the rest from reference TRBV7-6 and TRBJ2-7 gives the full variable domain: GAGVSQSPRYKVTKRGQDVALRCDPISGHVSLYWYRQALGQGPEFLTYFNYEAQQDKSGLPNDRFSAERPEGSISTLTIQRTEQRDSAMYRCASSLGRGSGSYEQYFGPGTRLTVT.

For the CDR3, the DNA is TGCGCCAGCAGCTTGACTAGCGGGGATAGCACAGATACGCAGTATTTT. It codes for CASSLTSGDSTDTQYF. The chain couples TRBV5-1 to TRBJ2-3; 10 nucleotides agree with TRBD2. Trimming at V came to 1 base and at J to 0 bases, leaving 2 bases not matched to a gene. Germline CDR1 is SGHRS and CDR2 is YFSETQ. The CDR3 is 16 residues long.

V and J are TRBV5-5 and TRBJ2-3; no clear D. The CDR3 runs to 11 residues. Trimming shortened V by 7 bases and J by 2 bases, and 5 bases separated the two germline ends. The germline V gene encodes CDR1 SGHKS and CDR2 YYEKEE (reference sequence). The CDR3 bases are TGTGCCAGCTCTTCCACAGATACGCAGTATTTT. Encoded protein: CASSSTDTQYF.

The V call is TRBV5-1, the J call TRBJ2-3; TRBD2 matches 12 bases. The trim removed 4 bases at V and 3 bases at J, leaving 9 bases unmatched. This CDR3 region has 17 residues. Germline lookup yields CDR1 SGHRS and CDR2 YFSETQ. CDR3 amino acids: CASSPGLAGPGTDTQYF. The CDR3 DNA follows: TGCGCCAGCAGCCCGGGACTAGCGGGCCCAGGGACAGATACGCAGTATTTT.

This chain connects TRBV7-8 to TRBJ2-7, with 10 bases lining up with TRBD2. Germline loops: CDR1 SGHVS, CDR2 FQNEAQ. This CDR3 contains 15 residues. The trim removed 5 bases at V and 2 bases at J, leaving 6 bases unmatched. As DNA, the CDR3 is TGTGCCAGCAGCCTACTAGCGGGATCAACCTACGAGCAGTACTTC. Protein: CASSLLAGSTYEQYF.

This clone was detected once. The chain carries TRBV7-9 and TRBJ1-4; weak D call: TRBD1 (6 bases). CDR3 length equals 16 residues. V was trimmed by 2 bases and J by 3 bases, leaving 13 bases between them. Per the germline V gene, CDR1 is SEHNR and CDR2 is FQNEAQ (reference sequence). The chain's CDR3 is CASSLTGMGANEKLFF. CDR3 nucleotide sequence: TGTGCCAGCAGCTTAACAGGGATGGGGGCTAATGAAAAACTGTTTTTT.

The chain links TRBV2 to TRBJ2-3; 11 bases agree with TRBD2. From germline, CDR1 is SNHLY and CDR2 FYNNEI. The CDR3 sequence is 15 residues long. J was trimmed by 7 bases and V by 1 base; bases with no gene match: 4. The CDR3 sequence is CASSEVAGGPYTQYF. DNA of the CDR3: TGTGCCAGCAGTGAAGTAGCGGGAGGGCCGTATACGCAGTATTTT.

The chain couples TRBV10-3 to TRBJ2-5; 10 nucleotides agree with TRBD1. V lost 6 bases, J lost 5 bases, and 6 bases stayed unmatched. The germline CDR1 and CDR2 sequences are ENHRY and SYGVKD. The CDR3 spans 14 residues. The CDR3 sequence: CAIRAGQGQETQYF. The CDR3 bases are TGTGCCATCAGGGCGGGACAGGGGCAGGAGACCCAGTACTTC.

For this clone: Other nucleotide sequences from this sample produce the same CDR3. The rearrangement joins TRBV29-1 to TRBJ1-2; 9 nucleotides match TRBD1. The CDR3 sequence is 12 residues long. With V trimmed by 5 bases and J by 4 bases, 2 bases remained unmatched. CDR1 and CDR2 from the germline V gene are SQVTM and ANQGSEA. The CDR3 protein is CSVRDRVYGYTF. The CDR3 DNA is TGCAGCGTTCGGGACAGGGTCTATGGCTACACCTTC.

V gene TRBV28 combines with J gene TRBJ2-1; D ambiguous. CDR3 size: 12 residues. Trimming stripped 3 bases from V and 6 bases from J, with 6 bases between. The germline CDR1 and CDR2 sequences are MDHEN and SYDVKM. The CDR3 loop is CASSFPSNEQFF. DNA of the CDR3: TGTGCCAGCAGTTTTCCCAGCAATGAGCAGTTCTTC.

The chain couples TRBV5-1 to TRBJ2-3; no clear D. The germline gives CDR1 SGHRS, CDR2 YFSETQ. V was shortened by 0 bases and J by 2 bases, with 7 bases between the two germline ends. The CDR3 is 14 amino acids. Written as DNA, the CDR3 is TGCGCCAGCAGCTTGGACAGATACACAGATACGCAGTATTTT. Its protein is CASSLDRYTDTQYF. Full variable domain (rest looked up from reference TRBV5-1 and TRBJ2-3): KAGVTQTPRYLIKTRGQQVTLSCSPISGHRSVSWYQQTPGQGLQFLFEYFSETQRNKGNFPGRFSGRQFSNSRSEMNVSTLELGDSALYLCASSLDRYTDTQYFGPGTRLTVL.

CDR3 region: CASSLGGRNEQYF. CDR3 sequence (DNA): TGTGCCAGCAGTTTAGGGGGTAGGAACGAGCAGTACTTC. The V call is TRBV5-4, the J call TRBJ2-7, with a weak D call TRBD1 (6 bases). Trimming shortened V by 5 bases and J by 5 bases, and 14 bases separated the two germline ends. Germline CDR1 and CDR2: SGHNT and YYREEE (reference sequence). This CDR3 has 13 amino acids.

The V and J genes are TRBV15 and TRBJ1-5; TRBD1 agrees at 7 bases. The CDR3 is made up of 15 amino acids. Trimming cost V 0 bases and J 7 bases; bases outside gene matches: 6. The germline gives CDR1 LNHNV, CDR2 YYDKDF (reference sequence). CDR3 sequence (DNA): TGTGCCACCAGCAGAGATCTGACAGGGAACCAGCCCCAGCATTTT. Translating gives CATSRDLTGNQPQHF.

This chain's CDR3 is CASSLTLPGLKTEAFF. CDR3 DNA sequence: TGTGCCAGCAGCTTAACCCTCCCAGGGCTCAAAACTGAAGCTTTCTTT. This rearrangement joins TRBV7-3 to TRBJ1-1, with a possible D match to TRBD1 (5 bases). CDR3 length: 16 residues. CDR1 is SGHTA, CDR2 FQGTGA, per germline. V was cut by 0 bases and J by 5 bases, with 16 bases left in between.

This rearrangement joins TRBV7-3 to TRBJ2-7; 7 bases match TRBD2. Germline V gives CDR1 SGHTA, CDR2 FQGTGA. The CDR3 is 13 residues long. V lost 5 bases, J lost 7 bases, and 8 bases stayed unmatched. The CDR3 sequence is CASSPRRGLEQYF. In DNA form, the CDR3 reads TGTGCCAGCAGCCCCCGGCGGGGGTTAGAGCAGTACTTC.